This T cell receptor (beta chain) emerged from a study of long-term antiretroviral therapy in people with HIV. Study as a whole: Of all samples, the earliest predate the 2015 immediate-ART recommendation by about a decade.

Researchers ran immunoSEQ v3.0 at survey level. Method: immunoSEQ multiplex PCR; TCRdb's copy keeps in-frame clones and lacks some. The sample lists about 7,000 clones, 73% seen once, with approximately 31% in the top ten. In the case of this clone: No antigen is known for it.

Study outcomes and limitations: Clones expanded before ART dominated the repertoire at all time points.

V shed 6 bases, J shed 8 bases, and the junction held 5 bases outside the gene matches. This CDR3 contains 13 residues. Per germline, CDR1 MNHNY and CDR2 SVGAGI (reference sequence). Cryopreserved PBMC samples of about 1-10 million cells were used for DNA extraction. The TCR sequence derives from a middle-aged man with HIV. The chain recombines TRBV6-6 with TRBJ1-4, with 8 bases aligning to TRBD1. The input for sequencing was unsorted PBMCs, taken 0.2 years after starting antiretroviral therapy. The CDR3: CASRWTGLEKLFF. CDR3 in DNA: TGTGCCAGCAGATGGACAGGGTTAGAAAAACTGTTTTTT.